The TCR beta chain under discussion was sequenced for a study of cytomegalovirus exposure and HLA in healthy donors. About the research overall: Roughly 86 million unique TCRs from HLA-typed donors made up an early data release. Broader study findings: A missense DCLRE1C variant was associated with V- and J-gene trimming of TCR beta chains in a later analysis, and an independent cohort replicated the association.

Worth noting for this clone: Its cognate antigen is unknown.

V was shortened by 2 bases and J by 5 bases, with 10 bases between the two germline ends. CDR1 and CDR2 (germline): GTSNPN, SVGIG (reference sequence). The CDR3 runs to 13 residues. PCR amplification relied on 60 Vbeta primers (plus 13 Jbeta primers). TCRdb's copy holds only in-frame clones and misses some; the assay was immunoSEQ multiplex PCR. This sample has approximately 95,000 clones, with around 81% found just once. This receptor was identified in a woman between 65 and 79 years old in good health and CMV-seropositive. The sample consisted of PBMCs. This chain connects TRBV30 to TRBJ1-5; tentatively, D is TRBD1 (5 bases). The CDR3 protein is CAWSLRGDQPQHF. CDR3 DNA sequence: TGTGCCTGGAGTCTCCGGGGGGATCAGCCCCAGCATTTT.